These 19 T cell receptor beta chains came from one sample sequenced in a study of technical replicates of blood from a few donors. Some clones are missing from TCRdb's copy, which holds only in-frame ones; the method was immunoSEQ multiplex PCR. The table lists approximately 89,000 clones, just under 95% of them singletons, with 0.39% in the top ten. Material: T cells isolated from PBMCs. These receptors originate from a human donor in good health.

CDR3 amino acids: CASSLRQGSYEQYF. The DNA of the CDR3 is TGTGCCAGCAGTTTGAGACAGGGATCCTACGAGCAGTACTTC. The chain recombines TRBV28 with TRBJ2-7, with 7 bases identical to TRBD1. J lost 1 base, V lost 3 bases, and 3 bases had no gene match. The CDR3 is made up of 14 amino acids. Germline CDR1 MDHEN, CDR2 SYDVKM.

V usage is TRBV5-1 and J usage is TRBJ1-1; TRBD1 matches 7 bases. The germline gives CDR1 SGHRS, CDR2 YFSETQ. The V segment lost 4 bases and the J segment 3 bases; nucleotides outside the gene matches: 6. The CDR3 has 14 residues. The chain's CDR3 is CASSPDRADTEAFF. The CDR3 bases are TGCGCCAGCAGCCCCGACAGGGCGGACACTGAAGCTTTCTTT. Drawing the rest from reference TRBV5-1 and TRBJ1-1, the complete variable domain is KAGVTQTPRYLIKTRGQQVTLSCSPISGHRSVSWYQQTPGQGLQFLFEYFSETQRNKGNFPGRFSGRQFSNSRSEMNVSTLELGDSALYLCASSPDRADTEAFFGQGTRLTVV.

The chain combines TRBV7-3 with TRBJ2-1; D is uncertain. There are 13 residues in the CDR3. CDR1 and CDR2 (germline): SGHTA, FQGTGA. Trimming pared 5 bases from V and 7 bases from J, leaving 12 bases between. CDR3 protein: CASSQELANEQFF. CDR3 in DNA: TGTGCCAGCAGCCAAGAACTCGCTAATGAGCAGTTCTTC.

The rearrangement joins TRBV7-2 to TRBJ2-2; no clear D. Germline lookup yields CDR1 SGHTA and CDR2 FQGNSA. This CDR3 spans 14 amino acids. V was shortened by 3 bases and J by 1 base, with 6 bases between the two germline ends. CDR3 in amino acids: CASSFLWNTGELFF. CDR3 nucleotides: TGTGCCAGCAGCTTCCTCTGGAACACCGGGGAGCTGTTTTTT.

The chain is built from TRBV27 and TRBJ1-4; a possible D gene is TRBD1 (5 bases). Per germline, CDR1 MNHEY and CDR2 SMNVEV (reference sequence). Trimming stripped 7 bases from V and 3 bases from J, with 12 bases between. The CDR3 is made up of 14 amino acids. The CDR3 protein is CASTTGGANEKLFF. The CDR3 DNA follows: TGTGCCAGCACCACTGGGGGGGCTAATGAAAAACTGTTTTTT.

The V call is TRBV29-1, the J call TRBJ2-1; 9 positions match TRBD2. V dropped 5 bases and J dropped 2; count of bases not matched to a gene: 4. Germline assignment: CDR1 SQVTM and CDR2 ANQGSEA. The CDR3 sequence is 14 residues long. DNA for the CDR3: TGCAGCGTTACTGCGGGAGGGCCCTACAATGAGCAGTTCTTC. Its protein product is CSVTAGGPYNEQFF.

The V gene is TRBV30, the J gene TRBJ1-1; TRBD1 aligns across 7 bases. This CDR3 contains 15 residues. Per the germline V gene, CDR1 is GTSNPN and CDR2 is SVGIG (reference sequence). The trim removed 2 bases at V and 2 bases at J, leaving 8 bases unmatched. This CDR3 is CAWSTGVRVNTEAFF. Written as DNA, the CDR3 is TGTGCCTGGAGTACAGGGGTTCGCGTAAACACTGAAGCTTTCTTT.

The V call is TRBV5-6, the J call TRBJ2-5; D is undetermined. The CDR3 sequence is 13 residues long. CDR1 is SGHDT, CDR2 YYEEEE, per germline. The germline V and J ends were trimmed by 0 bases and 4 bases, with 7 bases remaining between them. The CDR3 DNA sequence: TGTGCCAGCAGCTTGGGCCCGGGAGAGACCCAGTACTTC. It yields the protein CASSLGPGETQYF.

The V and J genes are TRBV6-1 and TRBJ2-7; D is perhaps TRBD1 (5 bases). Trimming left V 1 base short and J 1 base short, with 14 bases between. Germline loops: CDR1 MNHNS, CDR2 SASEGT. There are 16 residues in the CDR3. The CDR3 is CASSEVDITPSYEQYF. In nucleotides, the CDR3 is TGTGCCAGCAGTGAAGTGGACATTACCCCATCCTACGAGCAGTACTTC.

This clone was recorded only once. V is TRBV19 and J is TRBJ1-3, with D perhaps TRBD1 (6 bases). Looked up from germline, CDR1 is LNHDA and CDR2 is SQIVND (reference sequence). This CDR3 region has 17 residues. V was cut by 7 bases and J by 3 bases, with 22 bases left in between. For the CDR3, the DNA is TGTGCCAGTACGGGGGGCGTATTACTCGGAGGTGGAAACACCATATATTTT. Protein sequence: CASTGGVLLGGGNTIYF.

The chain couples TRBV2 to TRBJ1-5; 7 bases agree with TRBD1. This CDR3 is built from 15 residues. J lost 7 bases, V lost 6 bases, and 12 bases had no gene match. Germline lookup yields CDR1 SNHLY and CDR2 FYNNEI. CDR3 loop: CASSPGTAWGQPQHF. The CDR3 DNA reads as TGTGCCAGCAGCCCCGGGACAGCCTGGGGACAGCCCCAGCATTTT. Supplemented by reference TRBV2 and TRBJ1-5, the full variable domain reads EPEVTQTPSHQVTQMGQEVILRCVPISNHLYFYWYRQILGQKVEFLVSFYNNEISEKSEIFDDQFSVERPDGSNFTLKIRSTKLEDSAMYFCASSPGTAWGQPQHFGDGTRLSIL.

The V call is TRBV5-4, the J call TRBJ2-3; 12 positions match TRBD2. V was clipped by 4 bases and J by 4 bases; unmatched bases: 4. The CDR3 totals 15 residues. CDR1 and CDR2 from the germline V gene are SGHNT and YYREEE (reference sequence). CDR3 sequence reads: CASSMTSGSADTQYF. The CDR3 DNA sequence: TGTGCCAGCAGCATGACTAGCGGGAGTGCAGATACGCAGTATTTT.

The sample holds one count of this clone. The chain recombines TRBV6-5 with TRBJ2-6, with 7 bases fitting TRBD2. V shed 6 bases, J shed 2 bases, and the junction held 4 bases outside the gene matches. This CDR3 has 15 amino acids. Germline V CDR1 and CDR2: MNHEY, SVGAGI. DNA for the CDR3: TGTGCCAGCAGCCCCCGGGGGGCTGGGGCCAACGTCCTGACTTTC. It specifies CASSPRGAGANVLTF.

This chain uses TRBV5-1 with TRBJ1-1, with D hard to call. V shed 3 bases and J shed 2 bases, with 14 bases lying between them. This CDR3 spans 15 amino acids. CDR1 and CDR2 from the germline V gene are SGHRS and YFSETQ. The CDR3 loop is CASSWNREINTEAFF. The CDR3 nucleotides read TGCGCCAGCAGCTGGAACCGGGAGATCAACACTGAAGCTTTCTTT.

The genes are TRBV25-1 and TRBJ2-3; D unclear. CDR3 length: 14 residues. Looked up from germline, CDR1 is MGHDK and CDR2 is SYGVNS. V gave up 1 base and J gave up 2 bases, with 7 bases separating them. The CDR3: CASSESSITDTQYF. The CDR3 coding sequence is TGTGCCAGCAGTGAATCTAGTATCACAGATACGCAGTATTTT.

This clone was detected once. This chain connects TRBV9 to TRBJ1-2; no clear D. This CDR3 comprises 15 residues. Trimming removed 0 bases at V and 8 bases at J, with 17 bases between. The germline V gene encodes CDR1 SGDLS and CDR2 YYNGEE. CDR3 protein: CASSVAALGLWGYTF. For the CDR3, the DNA is TGTGCCAGCAGCGTAGCGGCTTTGGGCCTGTGGGGCTACACCTTC.

The chain carries TRBV9 and TRBJ1-2, with 7 bases fitting TRBD1. Germline trimming cut 3 bases from V and 6 bases from J; bases unmatched to any gene: 8. Germline V gene sequence: CDR1 SGDLS, CDR2 YYNGEE. The CDR3 spans 14 residues. The CDR3 loop reads CASSASTGVDGYTF. The CDR3 nucleotides are TGTGCCAGCAGCGCCTCAACAGGGGTGGATGGCTACACCTTC.

The J gene is TRBJ1-2, the V gene TRBV28; possibly TRBD1 for D (5 bases). The CDR3 has 13 amino acids. The V and J ends lost 7 bases and 5 bases respectively, with 14 bases between them. Germline V lookup: CDR1 MDHEN, CDR2 SYDVKM. Written as DNA, the CDR3 is TGTGCCAGCAATTGGGGAGGGGCATATGGCTACACCTTC. It yields the protein CASNWGGAYGYTF.

The J gene is TRBJ1-5, the V gene TRBV28; 9 bases agree with TRBD1. V lost 4 bases, J lost 5 bases, and 6 bases stayed unmatched. The V gene's germline CDR1 is MDHEN and CDR2 SYDVKM. The CDR3 consists of 15 residues. The CDR3 loop is CASSSPDRGDQPQHF. CDR3 in DNA: TGTGCCAGCAGTTCTCCGGACAGGGGTGATCAGCCCCAGCATTTT.